These 14 T cell receptor beta chains were sequenced from one sample in a study of shared clonotypes between healthy human individuals. Sequencing was performed with immunoSEQ multiplex PCR; in TCRdb, only in-frame clones are kept and a portion is missing. The sample has around 500,000 clones, around 80% seen once. The sample comprised PBMCs. The receptors stem from a middle-aged woman in good health. Some clones in this sample may be carry-over from other donors' samples.

The CDR3 DNA reads as TGCGCCAGCAGTCATTACGGTACAGGGGGCTTGTGGACTGAAGCTTTCTTT. Its translation: CASSHYGTGGLWTEAFF. The gene calls are TRBV23-1 and TRBJ1-1, with 9 bases matching TRBD1. TRBV23-1 is flagged as an ORF with uncertain function. The CDR3 has 17 amino acids. V gave up 3 bases and J gave up 5 bases; unmatched junction bases: 13.

The chain links TRBV5-4 to TRBJ2-2; tentatively, D is TRBD2 (5 bases). This CDR3 is built from 15 residues. CDR1 SGHNT and CDR2 YYREEE come from the germline V gene (reference sequence). Trimming shortened V by 4 bases and J by 1 base, and 11 bases separated the two germline ends. The CDR3 sequence is CASSEGLLNTGELFF. CDR3 DNA sequence: TGTGCCAGCAGCGAAGGACTCCTGAACACCGGGGAGCTGTTTTTT. Together with reference TRBV5-4 and TRBJ2-2, the CDR3 gives the full variable domain: ETGVTQSPTHLIKTRGQQVTLRCSSQSGHNTVSWYQQALGQGPQFIFQYYREEENGRGNFPPRFSGLQFPNYSSELNVNALELDDSALYLCASSEGLLNTGELFFGEGSRLTVL.

The J gene is TRBJ1-1, the V gene TRBV7-2; D is ambiguous. Germline-derived CDR1 and CDR2 are SGHTA and FQGNSA. V lost 5 bases and J lost 2, with 15 bases in between. The CDR3 loop spans 15 amino acids. The CDR3 spells CASSQEDSINTEAFF. CDR3 coding DNA: TGTGCCAGCAGCCAAGAGGACTCGATTAACACTGAAGCTTTCTTT.

The chain links TRBV5-1 to TRBJ2-5, with 14 nucleotides matching TRBD2. This CDR3 has 16 amino acids. With V trimmed by 0 bases and J by 4 bases, 2 bases remained unmatched. The V gene's germline CDR1 is SGHRS and CDR2 YFSETQ. DNA of the CDR3: TGCGCCAGCAGCTTGGGGGGACTAGCGGGAGTAGAGACCCAGTACTTC. Translation: CASSLGGLAGVETQYF.

This clone was counted a single time. The V and J genes are TRBV4-2 and TRBJ2-5; 11 nucleotides line up with TRBD2. The CDR3 has 16 residues. The germline V gene encodes CDR1 LGHNA and CDR2 YNFKEQ. V gave up 3 bases and J gave up 3 bases; unmatched junction bases: 6. The CDR3 protein is CASSHGGLAEEETQYF. CDR3 in DNA: TGTGCCAGCAGCCATGGGGGACTAGCGGAAGAAGAGACCCAGTACTTC.

The gene calls are TRBV2 and TRBJ1-1, with D unclear. The length of the CDR3 is 16 residues. The V gene's germline CDR1 is SNHLY and CDR2 FYNNEI. Between the trimmed V and J ends, which lost 4 bases and 0 bases, there was a span of 15 bases. The chain's CDR3 is CASSALVVVLNTEAFF. Written as DNA, the CDR3 is TGTGCCAGCAGTGCCCTTGTAGTGGTGCTGAACACTGAAGCTTTCTTT. Using reference TRBV2 and TRBJ1-1 for the parts outside the CDR3, the full variable domain is EPEVTQTPSHQVTQMGQEVILRCVPISNHLYFYWYRQILGQKVEFLVSFYNNEISEKSEIFDDQFSVERPDGSNFTLKIRSTKLEDSAMYFCASSALVVVLNTEAFFGQGTRLTVV.

This clone was observed once. This chain joins TRBV7-8 and TRBJ2-6, with D perhaps given as TRBD1 or TRBD2 (5 bases each). V was pared by 5 bases and J by 0 bases, with 14 bases between. Germline values: CDR1 SGHVS, CDR2 FQNEAQ. The CDR3 contains 17 residues. The CDR3 coding sequence is TGTGCCAGCAGCGAGGCCGCCGGGACCTCTGGGGCCAACGTCCTGACTTTC. It yields the protein CASSEAAGTSGANVLTF. Filled out from reference TRBV7-8 and TRBJ2-6, the complete variable domain reads GAGVSQSPRYKVAKRGQDVALRCDPISGHVSLFWYQQALGQGPEFLTYFQNEAQLDKSGLPSDRFFAERPEGSVSTLKIQRTQQEDSAVYLCASSEAAGTSGANVLTFGAGSRLTVL.

The chain joins TRBV9 to TRBJ1-5; 9 bases map to TRBD1. J was trimmed by 9 bases and V by 3 bases; bases with no gene match: 4. The germline V gene has CDR1 SGDLS and CDR2 YYNGEE. The CDR3 covers 13 residues. The CDR3 loop reads CASSGTGDRPQHF. CDR3 in DNA: TGTGCCAGCAGCGGGACAGGGGATCGGCCCCAGCATTTT.

V is TRBV7-9 and J is TRBJ2-3; D is possibly TRBD2 (5 bases). Germline V gene data show CDR1 as SEHNR and CDR2 as FQNEAQ (reference sequence). The CDR3 contains 16 residues. The V end lost 5 bases, the J end lost 1 base, and 16 bases lay between the germline ends. CDR3 protein: CASSVPRGSGTDTQYF. CDR3 DNA sequence: TGTGCCAGCAGCGTGCCTCGAGGGTCGGGCACAGATACGCAGTATTTT.

The rearrangement uses TRBV6-1 and TRBJ1-5, with 7 nucleotides matching TRBD1. J gave up 3 bases and V 7 bases, and 9 bases lay outside the gene matches. CDR3 length: 15 residues. Germline V gene sequence: CDR1 MNHNS, CDR2 SASEGT. The CDR3: CASTRTGNNNQPQHF. DNA of the CDR3: TGTGCCAGCACCAGGACAGGAAACAACAATCAGCCCCAGCATTTT.

Points on this clone: Other DNA sequences within the sample encode an identical CDR3. V is TRBV28 and J is TRBJ1-1, with unresolved D. Per germline, CDR1 MDHEN and CDR2 SYDVKM. CDR3 length: 15 amino acids. V was clipped by 3 bases and J by 1 base, with 12 bases between them. CDR3 sequence reads: CASSLWAGRNTEAFF. DNA of the CDR3: TGTGCCAGCAGTTTGTGGGCAGGCCGGAACACTGAAGCTTTCTTT.

The gene calls are TRBV13 and TRBJ1-5; D possibly corresponds to TRBD1 (5 bases). This CDR3 has 14 residues. V lost 6 bases and J 4 bases, leaving 13 bases between the germline ends. Germline lookup yields CDR1 PRHDT and CDR2 FYEKMQ (reference sequence). CDR3 in DNA: TGTGCCAGCAGTTACGGGACGGAGAATCAGCCCCAGCATTTT. This gives the protein CASSYGTENQPQHF.

The rearrangement uses TRBV4-3 and TRBJ2-4, with D perhaps assigned TRBD1 or TRBD2 (5 bases each). Germline V gives CDR1 LGHNA, CDR2 YSLEER. The CDR3 has 16 amino acids. The V and J ends lost 1 base and 1 base respectively, with 11 bases between them. CDR3 region: CASSQVDGTAKNIQYF. The CDR3 DNA reads TGCGCCAGCAGCCAAGTGGACGGGACGGCCAAAAACATTCAGTACTTC.

This clone has only a few counts. The CDR3 reads CASSPRSAESAGYTF. The DNA for the CDR3 is TGTGCCAGCAGCCCTCGCTCGGCCGAGTCAGCTGGCTACACCTTC. This chain connects TRBV7-8 to TRBJ1-2; D not certain. The CDR3 length is 15 residues. Trimming cost V 5 bases and J 7 bases, with 20 bases left between them. The germline V gene encodes CDR1 SGHVS and CDR2 FQNEAQ.